This section outlines one T cell receptor beta chain sequence together with its context. Its antigen is still unknown. The source of the sample is a study of T cell clonotyping in hematopoietic cell transplantation. Unmatched junction bases numbered 5, after V lost 7 bases and J lost 1 base. The CDR3 totals 14 residues. Germline CDR1 reads SGHTA; CDR2 reads FQGNSA. Only in-frame clones appear in the TCRdb table, and some are missing; sequencing was by immunoSEQ multiplex PCR. The sample shows about 41,000 clones, 95% of them seen only once. Study-wide findings and caveats: At the given depth, recipient repertoires were over 97% de novo clonotypes. Pathologically expanded recipient clonotypes increased progressively from day 30 to day 180 as diversity fell.

Sequencing was performed on peripheral blood mononuclear cells. This receptor was identified in a man aged 25 to 40 in good health. Some clones in this sample may be carry-over from other donors' samples. V and J are TRBV7-2 and TRBJ2-3, with TRBD2 matching over 7 bases. The CDR3 loop reads CASTLGGGTDTQYF. In nucleotides, the CDR3 is TGTGCCAGCACCCTGGGGGGGGGCACAGATACGCAGTATTTT.